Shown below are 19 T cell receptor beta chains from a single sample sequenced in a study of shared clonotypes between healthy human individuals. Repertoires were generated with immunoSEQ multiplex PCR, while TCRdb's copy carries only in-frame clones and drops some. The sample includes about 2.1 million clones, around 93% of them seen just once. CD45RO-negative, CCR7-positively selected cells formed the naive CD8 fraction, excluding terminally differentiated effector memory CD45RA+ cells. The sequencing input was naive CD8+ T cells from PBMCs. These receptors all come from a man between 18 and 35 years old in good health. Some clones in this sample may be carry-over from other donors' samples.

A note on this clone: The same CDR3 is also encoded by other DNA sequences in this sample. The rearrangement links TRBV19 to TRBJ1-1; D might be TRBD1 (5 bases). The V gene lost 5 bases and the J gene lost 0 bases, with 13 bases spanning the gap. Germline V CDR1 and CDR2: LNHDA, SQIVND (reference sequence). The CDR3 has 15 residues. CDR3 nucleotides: TGTGCCAGTAGTCCGCGGGACCGATTGAACACTGAAGCTTTCTTT. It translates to CASSPRDRLNTEAFF.

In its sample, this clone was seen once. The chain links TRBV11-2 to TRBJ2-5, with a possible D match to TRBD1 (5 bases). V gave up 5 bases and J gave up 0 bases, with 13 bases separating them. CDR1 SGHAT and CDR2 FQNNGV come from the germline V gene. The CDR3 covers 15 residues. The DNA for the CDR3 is TGTGCCAGCAGCCCGGGTGGACACAACCAAGAGACCCAGTACTTC. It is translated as CASSPGGHNQETQYF.

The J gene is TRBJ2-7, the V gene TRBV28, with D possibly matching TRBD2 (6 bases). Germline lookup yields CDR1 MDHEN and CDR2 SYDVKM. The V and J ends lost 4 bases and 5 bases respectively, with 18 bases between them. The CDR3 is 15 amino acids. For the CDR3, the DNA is TGTGCCAGCAGTTGGATTGTTTCGGGACTGGACGAGCAGTACTTC. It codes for CASSWIVSGLDEQYF.

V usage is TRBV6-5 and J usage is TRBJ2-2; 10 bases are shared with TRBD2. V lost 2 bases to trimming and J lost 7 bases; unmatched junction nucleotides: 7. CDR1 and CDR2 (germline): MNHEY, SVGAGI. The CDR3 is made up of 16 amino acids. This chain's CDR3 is CASSYGLAGAGGELFF. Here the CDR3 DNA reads TGTGCCAGCAGTTACGGGCTAGCGGGAGCCGGCGGGGAGCTGTTTTTT.

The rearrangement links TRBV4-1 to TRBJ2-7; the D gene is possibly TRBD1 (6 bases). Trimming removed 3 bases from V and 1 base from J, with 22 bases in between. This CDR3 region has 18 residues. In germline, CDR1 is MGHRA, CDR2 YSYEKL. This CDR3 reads CASSHRAATGSFSYEQYF. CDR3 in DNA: TGCGCCAGCAGCCACCGCGCAGCTACAGGGTCCTTTTCCTACGAGCAGTACTTC.

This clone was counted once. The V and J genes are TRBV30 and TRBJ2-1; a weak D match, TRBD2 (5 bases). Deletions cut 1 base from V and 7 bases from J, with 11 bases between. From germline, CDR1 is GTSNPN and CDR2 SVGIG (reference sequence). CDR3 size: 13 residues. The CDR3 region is CAWSALARNEQFF. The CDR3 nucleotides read TGTGCCTGGAGTGCGCTAGCCCGAAATGAGCAGTTCTTC.

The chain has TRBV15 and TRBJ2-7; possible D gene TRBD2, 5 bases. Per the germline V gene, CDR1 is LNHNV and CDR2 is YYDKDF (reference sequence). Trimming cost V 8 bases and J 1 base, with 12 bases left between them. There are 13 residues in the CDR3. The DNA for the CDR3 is TGTGCCACCGGCCGTCGGGGATCCTACGAGCAGTACTTC. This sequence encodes CATGRRGSYEQYF.

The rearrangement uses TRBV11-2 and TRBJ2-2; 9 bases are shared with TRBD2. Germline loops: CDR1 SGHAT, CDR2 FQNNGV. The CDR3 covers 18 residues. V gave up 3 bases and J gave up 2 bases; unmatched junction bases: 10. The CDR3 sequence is CASSFKSLAGANTGELFF. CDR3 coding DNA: TGTGCCAGCAGCTTCAAGTCTTTAGCGGGAGCAAACACCGGGGAGCTGTTTTTT.

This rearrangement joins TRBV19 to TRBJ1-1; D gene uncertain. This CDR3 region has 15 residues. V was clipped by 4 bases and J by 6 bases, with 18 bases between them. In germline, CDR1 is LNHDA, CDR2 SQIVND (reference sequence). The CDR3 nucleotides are TGTGCCAGTAGTACACGACGGGTTGGCGAACCTGAAGCTTTCTTT. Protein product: CASSTRRVGEPEAFF.

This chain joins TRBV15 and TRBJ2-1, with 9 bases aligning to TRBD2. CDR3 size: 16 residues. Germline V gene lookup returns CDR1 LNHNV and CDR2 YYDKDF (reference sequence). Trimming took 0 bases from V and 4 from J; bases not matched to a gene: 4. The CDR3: CATSRDLAGPYNEQFF. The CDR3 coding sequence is TGTGCCACCAGCAGAGATCTAGCGGGACCGTACAATGAGCAGTTCTTC.

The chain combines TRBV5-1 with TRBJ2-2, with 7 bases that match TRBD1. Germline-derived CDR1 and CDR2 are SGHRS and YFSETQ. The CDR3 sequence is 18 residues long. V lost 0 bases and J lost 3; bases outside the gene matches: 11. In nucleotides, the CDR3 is TGCGCCAGCAGCTTGGTCCGGGACAGAGGGCTGGACACCGGGGAGCTGTTTTTT. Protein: CASSLVRDRGLDTGELFF.

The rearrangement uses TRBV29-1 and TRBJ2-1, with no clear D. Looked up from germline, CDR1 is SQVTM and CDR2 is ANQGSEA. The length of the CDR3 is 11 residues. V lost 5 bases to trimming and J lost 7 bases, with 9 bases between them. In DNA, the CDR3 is TGCAGCGTTTCCCCCCAGAATGAGCAGTTCTTC. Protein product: CSVSPQNEQFF.

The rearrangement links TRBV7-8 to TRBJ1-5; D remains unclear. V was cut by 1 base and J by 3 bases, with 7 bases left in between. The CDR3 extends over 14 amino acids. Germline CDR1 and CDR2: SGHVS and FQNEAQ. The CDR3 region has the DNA TGTGCCAGCAGCTTAGGGGAGCTCAATCAGCCCCAGCATTTT. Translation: CASSLGELNQPQHF. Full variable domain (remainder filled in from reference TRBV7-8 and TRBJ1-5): GAGVSQSPRYKVAKRGQDVALRCDPISGHVSLFWYQQALGQGPEFLTYFQNEAQLDKSGLPSDRFFAERPEGSVSTLKIQRTQQEDSAVYLCASSLGELNQPQHFGDGTRLSIL.

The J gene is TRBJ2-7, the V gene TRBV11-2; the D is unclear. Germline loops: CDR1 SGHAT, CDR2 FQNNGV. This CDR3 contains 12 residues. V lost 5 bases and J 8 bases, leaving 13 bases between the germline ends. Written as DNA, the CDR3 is TGTGCCAGCAGCCCCCCCCGACCACAGCAGTACTTC. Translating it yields CASSPPRPQQYF.

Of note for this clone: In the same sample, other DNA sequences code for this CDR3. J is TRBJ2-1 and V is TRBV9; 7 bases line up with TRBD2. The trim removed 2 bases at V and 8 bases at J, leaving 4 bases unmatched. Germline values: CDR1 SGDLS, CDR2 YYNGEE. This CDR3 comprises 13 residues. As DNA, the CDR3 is TGTGCCAGCAGCGTCGGAGGGAGGGATGAGCAGTTCTTC. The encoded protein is CASSVGGRDEQFF.

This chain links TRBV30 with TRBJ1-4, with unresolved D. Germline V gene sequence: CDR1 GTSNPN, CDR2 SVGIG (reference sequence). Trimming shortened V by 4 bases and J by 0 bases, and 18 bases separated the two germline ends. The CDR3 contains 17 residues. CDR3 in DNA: TGTGCCTGGACTGCCGGGCCTATGATTGCAACTAATGAAAAACTGTTTTTT. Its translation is CAWTAGPMIATNEKLFF.

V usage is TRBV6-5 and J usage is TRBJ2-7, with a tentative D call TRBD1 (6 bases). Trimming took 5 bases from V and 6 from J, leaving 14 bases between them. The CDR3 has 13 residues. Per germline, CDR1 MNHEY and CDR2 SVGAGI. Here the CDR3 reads CASSRTSGVEQYF. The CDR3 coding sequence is TGTGCCAGCAGTAGAACCTCAGGGGTCGAGCAGTACTTC.

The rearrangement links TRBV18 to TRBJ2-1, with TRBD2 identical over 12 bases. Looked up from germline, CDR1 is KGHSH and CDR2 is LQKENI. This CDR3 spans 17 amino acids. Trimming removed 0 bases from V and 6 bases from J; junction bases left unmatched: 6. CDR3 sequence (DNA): TGTGCCAGCTCACCACCGCGACTAGCGGGAGTCTCCAATGAGCAGTTCTTC. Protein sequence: CASSPPRLAGVSNEQFF.

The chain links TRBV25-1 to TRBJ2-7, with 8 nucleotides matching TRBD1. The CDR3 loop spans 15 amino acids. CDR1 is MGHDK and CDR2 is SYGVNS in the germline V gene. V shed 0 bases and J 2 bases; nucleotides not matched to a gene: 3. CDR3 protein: CASSEYRTGTYEQYF. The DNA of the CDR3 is TGTGCCAGCAGTGAATATAGGACAGGGACCTACGAGCAGTACTTC.